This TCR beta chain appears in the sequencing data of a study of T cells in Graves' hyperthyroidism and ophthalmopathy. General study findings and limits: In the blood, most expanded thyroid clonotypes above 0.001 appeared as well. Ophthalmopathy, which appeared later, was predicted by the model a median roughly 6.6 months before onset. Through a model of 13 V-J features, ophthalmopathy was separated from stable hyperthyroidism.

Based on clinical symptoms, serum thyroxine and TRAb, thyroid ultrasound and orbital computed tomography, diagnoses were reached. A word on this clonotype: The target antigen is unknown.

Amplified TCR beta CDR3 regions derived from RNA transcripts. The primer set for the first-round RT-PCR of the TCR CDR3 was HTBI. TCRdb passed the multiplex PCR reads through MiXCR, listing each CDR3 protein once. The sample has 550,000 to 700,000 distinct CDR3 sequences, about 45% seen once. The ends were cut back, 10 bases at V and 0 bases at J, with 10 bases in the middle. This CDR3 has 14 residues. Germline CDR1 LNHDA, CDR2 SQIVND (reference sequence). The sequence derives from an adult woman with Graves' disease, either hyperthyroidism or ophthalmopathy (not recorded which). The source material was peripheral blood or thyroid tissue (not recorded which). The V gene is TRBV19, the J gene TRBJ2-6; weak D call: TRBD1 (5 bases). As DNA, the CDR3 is TGTGCCACCGCAGGGTACTCTGGGGCCAACGTCCTGACTTTC. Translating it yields CATAGYSGANVLTF.